This TCR beta chain was sequenced during a study of control samples from healthy donors and cancer patients. TCRdb keeps only in-frame clones here, not all; method: immunoSEQ multiplex PCR. The sample has roughly 94,000 clones; less than 85% are singletons. The V gene's germline CDR1 is SGHRS and CDR2 YFSETQ. The CDR3 covers 15 residues. V was pared by 0 bases and J by 2 bases, with 10 bases between. This TCR came from a man aged 70 or older with lung cancer. Sequenced input: PBMCs. The genes are TRBV5-1 and TRBJ2-3; D remains ambiguous. The CDR3 DNA reads TGCGCCAGCAGCTTGGCCAGTACTGCCACAGATACGCAGTATTTT. Amino acid sequence: CASSLASTATDTQYF.